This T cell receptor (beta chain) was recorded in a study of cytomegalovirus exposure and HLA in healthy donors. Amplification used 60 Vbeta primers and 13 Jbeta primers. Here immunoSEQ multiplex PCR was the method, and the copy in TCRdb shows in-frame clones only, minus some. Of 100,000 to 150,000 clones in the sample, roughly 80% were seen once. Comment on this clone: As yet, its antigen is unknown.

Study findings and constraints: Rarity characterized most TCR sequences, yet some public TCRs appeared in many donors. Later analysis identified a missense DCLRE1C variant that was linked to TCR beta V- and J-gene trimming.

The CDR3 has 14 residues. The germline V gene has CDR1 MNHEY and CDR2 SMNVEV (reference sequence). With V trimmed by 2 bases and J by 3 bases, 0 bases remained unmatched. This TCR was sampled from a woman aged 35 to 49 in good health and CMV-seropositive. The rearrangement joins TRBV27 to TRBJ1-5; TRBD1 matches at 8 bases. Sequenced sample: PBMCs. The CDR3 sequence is CASSLQGANQPQHF. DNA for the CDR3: TGTGCCAGCAGTTTACAGGGGGCCAATCAGCCCCAGCATTTT.